These 26 T cell receptor beta chains share one sample of origin, sequenced in a study of cytomegalovirus exposure and HLA in healthy donors. Use of 60 Vbeta and 13 Jbeta primers characterized the PCR. TCRdb keeps only in-frame clones here, not all; method: immunoSEQ multiplex PCR. The sample contains 90,000 to 110,000 clones, around 80% of which appear only once. The source material was PBMCs. These TCRs come from a man aged 25-40 years in good health and CMV-seronegative.

This chain links TRBV27 with TRBJ2-1; the match to TRBD2 covers 9 bases. CDR3 size: 15 residues. J was trimmed by 4 bases and V by 2 bases; bases with no gene match: 3. Germline assignment: CDR1 MNHEY and CDR2 SMNVEV (reference sequence). The CDR3 here is CASSLAGGPYNEQFF. CDR3 DNA sequence: TGTGCCAGCAGTTTAGCGGGAGGGCCATACAATGAGCAGTTCTTC.

The rearrangement joins TRBV7-9 to TRBJ2-3; D is perhaps TRBD1 (5 bases). Germline V gives CDR1 SEHNR, CDR2 FQNEAQ (reference sequence). Deletions cut 1 base from V and 1 base from J, with 9 bases between. CDR3 length: 15 amino acids. CDR3 bases: TGTGCCAGCAGCTTAGAGTCAGGGCGCACAGATACGCAGTATTTT. This translates into CASSLESGRTDTQYF.

The table lists this clone with a few counts. The chain links TRBV28 to TRBJ2-7; D remains ambiguous. The V end was cut by 6 bases, the J end by 2 bases, with 8 bases between. Per germline, CDR1 MDHEN and CDR2 SYDVKM. The CDR3 has 12 residues. The CDR3: CASSPGAYEQYF. Written as DNA, the CDR3 is TGTGCCAGCAGCCCCGGTGCCTACGAGCAGTACTTC.

The chain has TRBV4-3 and TRBJ1-4; 9 bases match TRBD1. The CDR3 is 18 residues long. V lost 3 bases, J lost 6 bases, and 14 bases stayed unmatched. The V gene's germline CDR1 is LGHNA and CDR2 YSLEER. The CDR3 DNA follows: TGCGCCAGCAGCCAGCGAGGTCCAACAGGGGGCGCGGATGAAAAACTGTTTTTT. Amino acid sequence: CASSQRGPTGGADEKLFF.

CDR3 nucleotides: TGTGCCTGGAGCCGACAGACAGGGAATTCACCCCTCCACTTT. This encodes CAWSRQTGNSPLHF. The chain carries TRBV30 and TRBJ1-6, with 7 bases aligning to TRBD1. CDR1 is GTSNPN and CDR2 is SVGIG in the germline V gene (reference sequence). The CDR3 contains 14 residues. Trimming cost V 3 bases and J 7 bases; bases outside gene matches: 6.

The CDR3 region has the DNA TGTGCCAGCAGCCGAGGGACAGTCGGTCGACGCACAGATACGCAGTATTTT. Its protein product is CASSRGTVGRRTDTQYF. The V and J genes are TRBV5-6 and TRBJ2-3; 7 bases are a match to TRBD1. With 4 bases clipped from V and 1 base from J, the junction kept 12 bases outside the gene matches. Germline CDR1 reads SGHDT; CDR2 reads YYEEEE. The CDR3 consists of 17 residues.

This rearrangement joins TRBV5-1 to TRBJ2-1; 8 nucleotides agree with TRBD2. There are 16 residues in the CDR3. The V gene's germline CDR1 is SGHRS and CDR2 YFSETQ. With V trimmed by 1 base and J by 10 bases, 13 bases remained unmatched. The CDR3 DNA is TGCGCCAGCAGCTTGCGTGGTAGCGGGGTTGGGAGGGAGCAGTTCTTC. Protein sequence: CASSLRGSGVGREQFF. Variable domain in full (rest from reference TRBV5-1 and TRBJ2-1): KAGVTQTPRYLIKTRGQQVTLSCSPISGHRSVSWYQQTPGQGLQFLFEYFSETQRNKGNFPGRFSGRQFSNSRSEMNVSTLELGDSALYLCASSLRGSGVGREQFFGPGTRLTVL.

This clone was observed a handful of times. This sequence joins TRBV7-2 and TRBJ2-1; TRBD2 aligns across 9 bases. The J segment lost 2 bases and the V segment lost 1 base, leaving 3 bases of the junction unmatched. CDR3 length equals 16 residues. In germline, CDR1 is SGHTA, CDR2 FQGNSA. This chain's CDR3 is CASSLVAGDPYNEQFF. The CDR3, as DNA: TGTGCCAGCAGCTTAGTAGCGGGAGATCCCTACAATGAGCAGTTCTTC.

The chain employs TRBV27 and TRBJ2-7; D is uncertain. Germline V gene lookup returns CDR1 MNHEY and CDR2 SMNVEV (reference sequence). Trimming cost V 4 bases and J 2 bases, with 6 bases left between them. The length of the CDR3 is 12 residues. This CDR3 is CASSSSPYEQYF. The CDR3 DNA reads TGTGCCAGCAGTTCCTCTCCCTACGAGCAGTACTTC.

The CDR3: CASSHLPGQGRYGYTF. Here the CDR3 DNA reads TGTGCCAGCAGCCACCTTCCGGGACAGGGACGTTATGGCTACACCTTC. The chain has TRBV14 and TRBJ1-2; 9 bases match TRBD1. Germline CDR1 is SGHDN and CDR2 is FVKESK. V was clipped by 3 bases and J by 5 bases; unmatched bases: 10. There are 16 residues in the CDR3.

The chain has TRBV29-1 and TRBJ1-2, with D possibly matching TRBD1 (5 bases). Trimming shortened V by 1 base and J by 2 bases, and 11 bases separated the two germline ends. Germline loops: CDR1 SQVTM, CDR2 ANQGSEA. This CDR3 is 14 amino acids long. The CDR3 reads CSVEAGRANYGYTF. In DNA, the CDR3 is TGCAGCGTTGAAGCAGGGAGGGCAAACTATGGCTACACCTTC.

This clone was counted only a few times. The chain uses TRBV4-3 and TRBJ2-3; TRBD2 is a possible D gene (5 bases). The V end was cut by 3 bases, the J end by 2 bases, with 12 bases between. This CDR3 comprises 15 residues. From germline, CDR1 is LGHNA and CDR2 YSLEER. CDR3 sequence reads: CASSQGNRDTDTQYF. As DNA, the CDR3 is TGCGCCAGCAGCCAGGGTAACCGGGACACAGATACGCAGTATTTT.

This clone has only one observation. The rearrangement links TRBV7-2 to TRBJ2-2; D is uncertain. Trimming removed 4 bases at V and 4 bases at J, with 7 bases between. The CDR3 loop spans 13 amino acids. The germline gives CDR1 SGHTA, CDR2 FQGNSA. Here the CDR3 reads CASSWAFTGELFF. The CDR3 DNA is TGTGCCAGCAGCTGGGCCTTCACCGGGGAGCTGTTTTTT.

The chain is built from TRBV2 and TRBJ2-5; 8 bases fit TRBD2. V dropped 4 bases and J dropped 5; count of bases not matched to a gene: 6. The germline CDR1 and CDR2 sequences are SNHLY and FYNNEI. The CDR3 runs 14 residues. As DNA, the CDR3 is TGTGCCAGCAGTGTACTAGCGGATAAGGAGACCCAGTACTTC. Translating it yields CASSVLADKETQYF.

The chain joins TRBV9 to TRBJ2-1; weak D call: TRBD1 (5 bases). The germline V gene encodes CDR1 SGDLS and CDR2 YYNGEE. V lost 0 bases and J 10 bases, leaving 11 bases between the germline ends. This CDR3 is 13 amino acids long. The CDR3 sequence: CASSVDSGREQFF. The CDR3 region has the DNA TGTGCCAGCAGCGTAGATTCAGGGCGAGAGCAGTTCTTC.

V usage is TRBV4-1 and J usage is TRBJ2-2; possible D gene TRBD2, 5 bases. Trimming cost V 5 bases and J 5 bases, with 15 bases left between them. The CDR3 is 15 residues long. From germline, CDR1 is MGHRA and CDR2 YSYEKL. The CDR3 region is CASSFRTAETGELFF. Written as DNA, the CDR3 is TGCGCCAGCAGCTTCCGGACTGCGGAGACCGGGGAGCTGTTTTTT.

This chain's CDR3 is CASRKGGAGYEQYF. The DNA for the CDR3 is TGTGCCAGCAGAAAGGGGGGGGCCGGGTACGAGCAGTACTTC. J is TRBJ2-7 and V is TRBV6-5, with D perhaps matching TRBD2 (7 bases). The germline V and J ends were trimmed by 6 bases and 4 bases, with 16 bases remaining between them. CDR3 length: 14 residues. Germline lookup yields CDR1 MNHEY and CDR2 SVGAGI.

The chain joins TRBV5-6 to TRBJ2-7, with D possibly TRBD2 on 7 matching bases. CDR3 length: 14 amino acids. CDR1 SGHDT and CDR2 YYEEEE come from the germline V gene. V was clipped by 0 bases and J by 6 bases, with 13 bases between them. CDR3 coding DNA: TGTGCCAGCAGCTTGGTCGCAGGGGAGGGCGAGCAGTACTTC. Its translation: CASSLVAGEGEQYF.

The chain recombines TRBV5-1 with TRBJ2-3; 7 bases align to TRBD1. From germline, CDR1 is SGHRS and CDR2 YFSETQ. J gave up 2 bases and V 8 bases, and 8 bases lay outside the gene matches. The CDR3 is 14 residues long. In nucleotides, the CDR3 is TGCGCCAGTCACCGACAGGGTTTCACAGATACGCAGTATTTT. This sequence encodes CASHRQGFTDTQYF.

V and J are TRBV9 and TRBJ1-1, with D maybe TRBD1 (6 bases). This CDR3 is 14 amino acids long. Trimming cost V 4 bases and J 3 bases, with 13 bases left between them. CDR1 is SGDLS and CDR2 is YYNGEE in the germline V gene. Written as DNA, the CDR3 is TGTGCCAGCAGCACTACAGGGTCCGACACTGAAGCTTTCTTT. Its translation: CASSTTGSDTEAFF.

The table lists this clone with a few counts. The chain combines TRBV20-1 with TRBJ2-5; 7 nucleotides line up with TRBD2. Germline V lookup: CDR1 DFQATT, CDR2 SNEGSKA (reference sequence). The ends lost 7 bases at V and 5 bases at J; junction bases unmatched: 1. This CDR3 has 10 residues. Here the CDR3 reads CSGEGETQYF. In DNA form, the CDR3 reads TGCAGTGGGGAGGGGGAGACCCAGTACTTC.

This chain uses TRBV28 with TRBJ2-2; no clear D. The germline V gene has CDR1 MDHEN and CDR2 SYDVKM. This CDR3 is built from 17 residues. The germline V and J ends were trimmed by 5 bases and 3 bases, with 19 bases remaining between them. CDR3 region: CASSPSPRHRDTGELFF. CDR3 in DNA: TGTGCCAGCAGTCCTTCCCCGCGTCACAGAGACACCGGGGAGCTGTTTTTT.

The V gene is TRBV18, the J gene TRBJ2-7; D might be TRBD1 (6 bases). Germline CDR1 and CDR2: KGHSH and LQKENI. Trimming shortened V by 2 bases and J by 7 bases, and 12 bases separated the two germline ends. This CDR3 comprises 13 residues. CDR3 region: CASSPSDRSEQYF. CDR3 in DNA: TGTGCCAGCTCACCATCCGACAGGTCTGAGCAGTACTTC.

The V call is TRBV27, the J call TRBJ2-3, with 11 bases fitting TRBD2. The CDR3 length is 16 residues. V lost 6 bases and J lost 1; bases outside the gene matches: 6. CDR1 MNHEY and CDR2 SMNVEV come from the germline V gene (reference sequence). CDR3 protein: CASRRLGLAGTDTQYF. CDR3 in DNA: TGTGCCAGCAGGAGATTGGGACTAGCGGGCACAGATACGCAGTATTTT.

The chain employs TRBV19 and TRBJ2-3; TRBD2 matches 12 bases. J was trimmed by 3 bases and V by 3 bases; bases with no gene match: 1. This CDR3 spans 15 amino acids. CDR1 and CDR2 (germline): LNHDA, SQIVND (reference sequence). In DNA, the CDR3 is TGTGCCAGTAGTATTGGGACTAGCGGGACAGATACGCAGTATTTT. Amino acids: CASSIGTSGTDTQYF.

This clone appeared once. This chain joins TRBV29-1 and TRBJ2-2; the D gene is possibly TRBD1 (6 bases). V was clipped by 7 bases and J by 0 bases, with 12 bases between them. Germline V CDR1 and CDR2: SQVTM, ANQGSEA. The CDR3 spans 14 residues. This CDR3 is CSAKTGTNTGELFF. The CDR3 DNA is TGCAGCGCGAAGACAGGCACGAACACCGGGGAGCTGTTTTTT.